The 25 T cell receptor beta chains in this list originate from one sample, sequenced in a study of cytomegalovirus exposure and HLA in healthy donors. The PCR made use of 60 Vbeta and 13 Jbeta primers. TCRdb's copy holds only in-frame clones and misses some; the assay was immunoSEQ multiplex PCR. Of about 170,000 clones in the sample, roughly 76% are singletons; the top ten hold 4.9%. Sequenced: PBMCs. Receptors were obtained from a woman in her late teens or twenties in good health and CMV-seropositive.

The V gene is TRBV5-1, the J gene TRBJ2-5; 10 bases line up with TRBD2. The germline V gene has CDR1 SGHRS and CDR2 YFSETQ. This CDR3 contains 17 residues. The trim removed 3 bases at V and 5 bases at J, leaving 13 bases unmatched. CDR3 DNA sequence: TGCGCCAGCAGCTCCCGGCGCTTGAGCGGGGGGGCGGAGACCCAGTACTTC. Its translation: CASSSRRLSGGAETQYF.

The sample holds a few counts of this clone. The genes are TRBV19 and TRBJ1-2; 8 bases align to TRBD1. The trim removed 5 bases at V and 8 bases at J, leaving 13 bases unmatched. CDR3 length equals 15 residues. CDR1 is LNHDA and CDR2 is SQIVND in the germline V gene (reference sequence). The CDR3 sequence: CASSALGTGNEGYTF. In DNA, the CDR3 is TGTGCCAGTAGTGCCCTTGGGACAGGAAATGAAGGCTACACCTTC.

V usage is TRBV10-1 and J usage is TRBJ2-4, with D possibly TRBD2 on 5 matching bases. CDR1 and CDR2 (germline): WNHNN, SYGVQD (reference sequence). V was cut by 8 bases and J by 7 bases, with 15 bases left in between. The CDR3 runs to 13 residues. This CDR3 reads CASARRPGNIQYF. The CDR3 DNA follows: TGCGCCAGCGCCCGGCGGCCGGGGAACATTCAGTACTTC.

This clone was detected only a few times. The chain couples TRBV7-9 to TRBJ2-7; D gene unclear. Looked up from germline, CDR1 is SEHNR and CDR2 is FQNEAQ (reference sequence). This CDR3 region has 12 residues. V was trimmed by 1 base and J by 3 bases, leaving 4 bases between them. CDR3 loop: CASSLVSYEQYF. The CDR3 DNA is TGTGCCAGCAGCTTAGTTAGCTACGAGCAGTACTTC.

The rearrangement links TRBV10-2 to TRBJ1-1; D unclear. V dropped 5 bases and J dropped 1 base, with 8 bases sitting between them. Germline CDR1 is WSHSY and CDR2 is SAAADI. The CDR3 extends over 13 amino acids. The CDR3 loop reads CASSQKENTEAFF. The CDR3 DNA reads TGCGCCAGCAGTCAGAAAGAGAACACTGAAGCTTTCTTT.

The chain combines TRBV28 with TRBJ2-7; a possible D gene is TRBD1 (6 bases). Between the trimmed V and J ends, which lost 8 bases and 4 bases, there was a span of 27 bases. Germline values: CDR1 MDHEN, CDR2 SYDVKM. The CDR3 runs 17 residues. The CDR3 sequence: CASGGIRGLGVTYEQYF. The DNA for the CDR3 is TGTGCCAGCGGGGGCATCAGGGGCCTTGGGGTAACTTACGAGCAGTACTTC.

This clone was seen just once. The CDR3: CASSLGVREGEQYF. CDR3 in DNA: TGTGCCAGCAGCTTAGGTGTCAGGGAGGGCGAGCAGTACTTC. V gene TRBV7-8 combines with J gene TRBJ2-7, with TRBD2 matching 7 bases. V shed 1 base and J 6 bases; nucleotides not matched to a gene: 6. CDR1 SGHVS and CDR2 FQNEAQ come from the germline V gene. The CDR3 is 14 residues long. Based on the CDR3 plus reference TRBV7-8 and TRBJ2-7, the full variable domain is GAGVSQSPRYKVAKRGQDVALRCDPISGHVSLFWYQQALGQGPEFLTYFQNEAQLDKSGLPSDRFFAERPEGSVSTLKIQRTQQEDSAVYLCASSLGVREGEQYFGPGTRLTVT.

The chain couples TRBV7-6 to TRBJ1-5; unclear D gene. With 2 bases removed from V and 0 bases from J, the gap between germline ends came to 2 bases. This CDR3 has 13 amino acids. Looked up from germline, CDR1 is SGHVS and CDR2 is FNYEAQ. The CDR3 nucleotides are TGTGCCAGCAGCTTACATAGCAATCAGCCCCAGCATTTT. This gives the protein CASSLHSNQPQHF.

The chain links TRBV27 to TRBJ2-7; TRBD2 agrees at 11 bases. The germline V gene has CDR1 MNHEY and CDR2 SMNVEV (reference sequence). CDR3 size: 14 residues. The V and J ends lost 7 bases and 4 bases, in that order; junction bases with no gene match: 6. The CDR3 nucleotides read TGTGCCAGCAAACTAGCGGGGGCTCAATACGAGCAGTACTTC. Protein sequence: CASKLAGAQYEQYF.

This chain joins TRBV7-2 and TRBJ2-7, with 9 nucleotides matching TRBD2. The germline CDR1 and CDR2 sequences are SGHTA and FQGNSA. V trimming: 3 bases; J trimming: 0 bases; junction bases outside the gene matches: 6. The CDR3 is made up of 16 amino acids. The DNA of the CDR3 is TGTGCCAGCAGCTTCGATAGCGGGGGTTTCTCCTACGAGCAGTACTTC. Protein product: CASSFDSGGFSYEQYF. Full variable domain (remainder filled in from reference TRBV7-2 and TRBJ2-7): GAGVSQSPSNKVTEKGKDVELRCDPISGHTALYWYRQSLGQGLEFLIYFQGNSAPDKSGLPSDRFSAERTGGSVSTLTIQRTQQEDSAVYLCASSFDSGGFSYEQYFGPGTRLTVT.

The chain is built from TRBV18 and TRBJ1-3; 7 bases align to TRBD1. V lost 5 bases and J lost 3; bases outside the gene matches: 10. The CDR3 is 16 residues long. Per the germline V gene, CDR1 is KGHSH and CDR2 is LQKENI. The DNA of the CDR3 is TGTGCCAGCTCAGCAACAGGGGATTTAGGTGGAAACACCATATATTTT. Translated, it gives CASSATGDLGGNTIYF.

The CDR3 spells CASSAVSGYGYTF. The CDR3 coding sequence is TGTGCCAGCAGCGCCGTATCAGGCTATGGCTACACCTTC. This rearrangement joins TRBV9 to TRBJ1-2; no clear D. V lost 3 bases to trimming and J lost 4 bases, with 10 bases between them. The CDR3 is made up of 13 amino acids. CDR1 is SGDLS and CDR2 is YYNGEE in the germline V gene.

The chain uses TRBV27 and TRBJ1-5; D gene ambiguous. This CDR3 has 13 amino acids. Germline-derived CDR1 and CDR2 are MNHEY and SMNVEV (reference sequence). The V end lost 6 bases, the J end lost 15 bases, and 21 bases lay between the germline ends. CDR3 DNA: TGTGCCAGCAGCCCCGGAGCGGGGAAAGTAAGGCATTTT. This sequence encodes CASSPGAGKVRHF.

This chain uses TRBV11-1 with TRBJ1-2; TRBD1 aligns across 7 bases. V was pared by 5 bases and J by 4 bases, with 13 bases of the junction left unmatched. The CDR3 is 16 amino acids. Germline V gene sequence: CDR1 SGHAT, CDR2 FQDESV (reference sequence). The CDR3 nucleotides read TGTGCCAGCAGCCCCTTTGGACAGGCTCTCCTCTATGGCTACACCTTC. Its translation is CASSPFGQALLYGYTF.

V is TRBV6-5 and J is TRBJ1-2; TRBD1 matches 9 bases. The CDR3 is 13 amino acids. Germline assignment: CDR1 MNHEY and CDR2 SVGAGI. V trimming: 6 bases; J trimming: 4 bases; junction bases outside the gene matches: 3. CDR3 amino acids: CASRGTGPYGYTF. CDR3 DNA: TGTGCCAGCAGAGGGACAGGGCCCTATGGCTACACCTTC.

The V call is TRBV5-4, the J call TRBJ1-3; D is ambiguous. The CDR3 totals 17 residues. The ends were cut back, 1 base at V and 8 bases at J, with 22 bases in the middle. From germline, CDR1 is SGHNT and CDR2 YYREEE (reference sequence). CDR3 in amino acids: CASSLSPAVQRGDTIYF. The CDR3 DNA is TGTGCCAGCAGCTTGTCACCCGCCGTCCAGCGCGGGGACACCATATATTTT.

The chain combines TRBV28 with TRBJ2-7, with TRBD2 as a possible D gene (5 bases). V shed 3 bases and J shed 5 bases, with 11 bases lying between them. This CDR3 comprises 13 residues. In germline, CDR1 is MDHEN, CDR2 SYDVKM. CDR3 sequence (DNA): TGTGCCAGCAGTTTGTTGGGAGCCCACGAGCAGTACTTC. Its translation is CASSLLGAHEQYF.

The J gene is TRBJ2-1, the V gene TRBV6-6, with D uncertain. There are 11 residues in the CDR3. Trimming cost V 1 base and J 9 bases, with 4 bases left between them. Germline CDR1 MNHNY, CDR2 SVGAGI (reference sequence). CDR3 DNA: TGTGCCAGCAGTTACTTCGGTGAGCAGTTCTTC. This codes for CASSYFGEQFF.

This chain connects TRBV6-1 to TRBJ1-5; possibly TRBD1 for D (5 bases). CDR3 length: 15 amino acids. V gave up 5 bases and J gave up 7 bases, with 18 bases separating them. Germline V CDR1 and CDR2: MNHNS, SASEGT. CDR3 amino acids: CASSWSEGAGQPQHF. CDR3 in DNA: TGTGCCAGCAGTTGGAGTGAAGGGGCAGGACAGCCCCAGCATTTT.

The sample holds one count of this clone. The chain uses TRBV4-1 and TRBJ1-4, with unresolved D. CDR3 size: 15 residues. Germline V gene data show CDR1 as MGHRA and CDR2 as YSYEKL. V lost 0 bases, J lost 8 bases, and 13 bases lay in between. DNA for the CDR3: TGCGCCAGCAGCCAAGATGAGGGAGGTGGGGAAAAACTGTTTTTT. This codes for CASSQDEGGGEKLFF.

This clone was seen a single time. This sequence joins TRBV10-1 and TRBJ2-5, with 7 bases matching TRBD1. V lost 4 bases, J lost 11 bases, and 16 bases stayed unmatched. This CDR3 contains 15 residues. Germline loops: CDR1 WNHNN, CDR2 SYGVQD (reference sequence). DNA for the CDR3: TGCGCCAGCAGTGGGTTAGCAGGACAGGTGTTTGGGCAGTACTTC. This codes for CASSGLAGQVFGQYF.

The chain joins TRBV7-9 to TRBJ2-1, with D uncertain. The germline CDR1 and CDR2 sequences are SEHNR and FQNEAQ (reference sequence). The germline V and J ends were trimmed by 5 bases and 7 bases, with 12 bases remaining between them. CDR3 size: 13 residues. CDR3 sequence: CASSQRVVNEQFF. CDR3 coding DNA: TGTGCCAGCAGCCAACGGGTAGTAAATGAGCAGTTCTTC.

Written as DNA, the CDR3 is TGCGCCAGCAGCTTAATATATCAGGGGGAAAAACTGTTTTTT. As protein: CASSLIYQGEKLFF. The gene calls are TRBV4-3 and TRBJ1-4; a weak D match, TRBD1 (6 bases). Germline CDR1 reads LGHNA; CDR2 reads YSLEER. Trimming removed 5 bases from V and 8 bases from J, with 15 bases in between. CDR3 length: 14 amino acids.

The chain uses TRBV18 and TRBJ1-3; D remains ambiguous. Trimming shortened V by 6 bases and J by 0 bases, and 12 bases separated the two germline ends. This CDR3 is built from 15 residues. Per germline, CDR1 KGHSH and CDR2 LQKENI. CDR3 coding DNA: TGTGCCAGCTCTCCCACTCGGGGCTCTGGAAACACCATATATTTT. This sequence encodes CASSPTRGSGNTIYF.

This rearrangement joins TRBV4-1 to TRBJ1-1; D is unclear. The CDR3 has 15 residues. V lost 1 base and J lost 6, with 15 bases in between. Per germline, CDR1 MGHRA and CDR2 YSYEKL. DNA of the CDR3: TGCGCCAGCAGCCAAGGGGCCCGGTGGCAGTCTGAAGCTTTCTTT. It translates to CASSQGARWQSEAFF.